At least ten counts were recorded for the clone carrying this T cell receptor beta chain. The antigen is unknown. The CDR3 covers 14 residues. CDR1 and CDR2 (germline): MDHEN, SYDVKM. The V end was cut by 7 bases, the J end by 6 bases, with 16 bases between. The data were obtained in a study of shared clonotypes between healthy human individuals. Overall study: Each donor had three CD4 naive, three CD4 memory, two CD8 naive and one CD8 memory plate.

Sequencing was performed with immunoSEQ multiplex PCR; in TCRdb, only in-frame clones are kept and a portion is missing. The sample records approximately 340,000 clones, around 79% being singletons. Broader study findings: The study found about 5% of naive CD4 clonotypes shared across four donors.

Sequencing was performed on memory CD4+ T cells sorted from blood. Indicated subset: CD45RA-negative fraction. This receptor was identified in a man aged 25 to 40 in good health. V gene TRBV28 combines with J gene TRBJ2-1; possible D gene TRBD1, 5 bases. The CDR3 nucleotides read TGTGCCAGCATACGGGTTGGGGCTGGCAATGAGCAGTTCTTC. It is translated as CASIRVGAGNEQFF.